Listed here are 10 T cell receptor beta chains from one sample, sequenced in a study of shared clonotypes between healthy human individuals. Terminally differentiated effector memory CD45RA+ cells were excluded from the naive CD8 cells, which were CD45RO-negative and positively selected for CCR7. TCRdb's table, derived via immunoSEQ multiplex PCR, lists solely in-frame clones and lacks some. The sample carries around 2.1 million clones, approximately 94% recorded once. The sample comprised naive CD8+ T cells from PBMCs. Source of these receptors: a young man in good health. Some clones in this sample may be carry-over from other donors' samples.

The genes are TRBV7-8 and TRBJ2-2, with 8 bases that match TRBD1. CDR3 length: 17 residues. V dropped 4 bases and J dropped 1; count of bases not matched to a gene: 8. Germline CDR1 is SGHVS and CDR2 is FQNEAQ. The CDR3 DNA follows: TGTGCCAGCAGCTCCCTCGTCGACAGGGGGAACACCGGGGAGCTGTTTTTT. Its protein product is CASSSLVDRGNTGELFF.

The chain combines TRBV27 with TRBJ2-1; D is unclear. Germline V gene lookup returns CDR1 MNHEY and CDR2 SMNVEV (reference sequence). The CDR3 covers 15 residues. Trimming shortened V by 7 bases and J by 1 base, and 14 bases separated the two germline ends. Written as DNA, the CDR3 is TGTGCCAGCAAACTGGGCTCCGCTTCCTACAATGAGCAGTTCTTC. It is translated as CASKLGSASYNEQFF.

The rearrangement links TRBV11-2 to TRBJ2-7; D is unclear. Germline V gene data show CDR1 as SGHAT and CDR2 as FQNNGV. The CDR3 sequence is 13 residues long. The V and J ends lost 3 bases and 6 bases respectively, with 12 bases between them. The CDR3, as DNA: TGTGCCAGCAGCTTTTCGACGTGGGCCGAGCAGTACTTC. Its protein is CASSFSTWAEQYF.

This chain connects TRBV6-4 to TRBJ2-7, with 9 positions matching TRBD2. The germline V gene encodes CDR1 MRHNA and CDR2 SNTAGT. The J segment lost 5 bases and the V segment lost 0 bases, leaving 14 bases of the junction unmatched. The CDR3 totals 18 residues. CDR3 sequence: CASSDSFLAGNPTHEQYF. The CDR3 nucleotides read TGTGCCAGCAGTGACTCGTTTCTAGCGGGAAACCCCACCCACGAGCAGTACTTC.

The V call is TRBV6-1, the J call TRBJ2-1; the D is unclear. Germline values: CDR1 MNHNS, CDR2 SASEGT. Trimming pared 8 bases from V and 10 bases from J, leaving 12 bases between. The CDR3 loop spans 11 amino acids. The CDR3 region is CASAISYEQFF. In nucleotides, the CDR3 is TGTGCCAGCGCGATTAGTTACGAGCAGTTCTTC.

Comment on this clone: The same CDR3 is also encoded by other DNA sequences in this sample. DNA for the CDR3: TGCGCCAGCAGCCAGGAACCTTGGGGGCCCCCTGTCTATGGCTACACCTTC. It specifies CASSQEPWGPPVYGYTF. V and J are TRBV4-1 and TRBJ1-2, with a weak D call TRBD1 (6 bases). Germline CDR1 MGHRA, CDR2 YSYEKL. Deletions cut 3 bases from V and 4 bases from J, with 21 bases between. This CDR3 comprises 17 residues.

This chain joins TRBV7-6 and TRBJ2-1; D is tentatively TRBD1 or TRBD2 (5 bases each). Trimming stripped 5 bases from V and 7 bases from J, with 18 bases between. The CDR3 consists of 15 residues. The germline V gene encodes CDR1 SGHVS and CDR2 FNYEAQ. The CDR3: CASSLSSGRRNEQFF. The CDR3 DNA sequence: TGTGCCAGCAGCCTCTCGTCGGGACGGAGAAATGAGCAGTTCTTC.

This chain connects TRBV4-1 to TRBJ1-4; D ambiguous. CDR3 length: 10 residues. With 1 base removed from V and 14 bases from J, the gap between germline ends came to 5 bases. Looked up from germline, CDR1 is MGHRA and CDR2 is YSYEKL. Here the CDR3 DNA reads TGCGCCAGCAGCCAAGGAGCCCTGTTTTTT. The encoded protein is CASSQGALFF.

V gene TRBV11-2 combines with J gene TRBJ2-1; D possibly corresponds to TRBD1 (6 bases). The V gene lost 3 bases and the J gene lost 8 bases, with 17 bases spanning the gap. This CDR3 contains 15 residues. Germline lookup yields CDR1 SGHAT and CDR2 FQNNGV. CDR3 in DNA: TGTGCCAGCAGCTTGACAGGTCAGGGCTGGGATGAGCAGTTCTTC. Its translation is CASSLTGQGWDEQFF.

J is TRBJ2-7 and V is TRBV2, with unresolved D. CDR3 length: 13 residues. Trimming pared 4 bases from V and 4 bases from J, leaving 11 bases between. The germline V gene has CDR1 SNHLY and CDR2 FYNNEI. CDR3 region: CASSAPGRYEQYF. The CDR3 coding sequence is TGTGCCAGCAGTGCCCCGGGCCGTTACGAGCAGTACTTC.